This passage covers 20 T cell receptor beta chains from one sample sequenced in a study of cytomegalovirus exposure and HLA in healthy donors (dated by TCRdb to about 2017). Libraries came from the immunoSEQ multiplex PCR assay. The multiplex PCR relied on a mix of 60 forward primers for TCR Vbeta segments and 13 reverse primers for TCR Jbeta segments. The source is immuneACCESS, and TCRdb retained only in-frame sequences with V and J called. Part of the clones is not carried over; for the studies checked, unresolved V genes explain less than half of this, and the remainder is unexplained. In this sample the table shows around 100,000 clones, around 61% of which occur a single time. More than 3% of the sample comes from the top ten. Specimen: PBMCs. Receptor source: a woman aged 45-60 years in good health and CMV-seronegative.

The V and J genes are TRBV7-9 and TRBJ2-1, with 7 bases lining up with TRBD2. V gave up 5 bases and J gave up 3 bases; unmatched junction bases: 4. CDR1 is SEHNR and CDR2 is FQNEAQ in the germline V gene (reference sequence). The CDR3 loop spans 14 amino acids. The CDR3 DNA reads as TGTGCCAGCAGCCCCCTAGCGGACTACAATGAGCAGTTCTTC. The encoded protein is CASSPLADYNEQFF.

The chain carries TRBV19 and TRBJ1-5; maybe TRBD1 (5 bases). This CDR3 region has 14 residues. The V end was cut by 7 bases, the J end by 11 bases, with 21 bases between. Germline V lookup: CDR1 LNHDA, CDR2 SQIVND (reference sequence). CDR3 in DNA: TGTGCCAGTACCAAAGAGGGACTCTCAGGTTCCCAGCATTTT. Its translation is CASTKEGLSGSQHF.

V is TRBV7-9 and J is TRBJ1-1; no clear D. The V gene lost 3 bases and the J gene lost 0 bases, with 8 bases spanning the gap. CDR1 and CDR2 from the germline V gene are SEHNR and FQNEAQ (reference sequence). The CDR3 extends over 14 amino acids. DNA for the CDR3: TGTGCCAGCAGCTTGAGCAGGCTGAACACTGAAGCTTTCTTT. Protein product: CASSLSRLNTEAFF.

The rearrangement links TRBV10-3 to TRBJ2-7; D is unclear. In germline, CDR1 is ENHRY, CDR2 SYGVKD. There are 13 residues in the CDR3. The V gene lost 5 bases and the J gene lost 2 bases, with 10 bases spanning the gap. In DNA form, the CDR3 reads TGTGCCATCAGTCCCGGGTCCCCCTACGAGCAGTACTTC. This encodes CAISPGSPYEQYF.

The V gene is TRBV9, the J gene TRBJ2-1; 10 bases match TRBD1. V dropped 0 bases and J dropped 6; count of bases not matched to a gene: 9. The CDR3 covers 17 residues. The germline V gene encodes CDR1 SGDLS and CDR2 YYNGEE. The CDR3 here is CASSVASDRGRVNEQFF. CDR3 bases: TGTGCCAGCAGCGTAGCTTCGGACAGGGGGAGAGTCAATGAGCAGTTCTTC.

V and J are TRBV7-9 and TRBJ2-7, with 12 bases aligning to TRBD2. The CDR3 is made up of 18 amino acids. Germline lookup yields CDR1 SEHNR and CDR2 FQNEAQ (reference sequence). Germline trimming cut 6 bases from V and 2 bases from J; bases unmatched to any gene: 14. The CDR3, as DNA: TGTGCCAGCAGACCCTTAGAGGTACTAGCGGGAGGCCCCTACGAGCAGTACTTC. Translated, it gives CASRPLEVLAGGPYEQYF.

This clone was seen more than once but under ten times. The gene calls are TRBV19 and TRBJ2-7; 11 bases match TRBD1. The V gene end was trimmed by 10 bases and the J gene end by 2 bases; junction bases not matched to a gene: 13. The CDR3 has 16 residues. Germline loops: CDR1 LNHDA, CDR2 SQIVND (reference sequence). CDR3 amino acids: CATRRDRGSRPYEQYF. DNA of the CDR3: TGTGCCACCCGCCGGGACAGGGGGTCTCGTCCCTACGAGCAGTACTTC.

J is TRBJ2-5 and V is TRBV6-5; 7 bases are a match to TRBD2. The CDR3 has 15 amino acids. The V gene end was trimmed by 2 bases and the J gene end by 5 bases; junction bases not matched to a gene: 8. CDR1 is MNHEY and CDR2 is SVGAGI in the germline V gene. The CDR3 here is CASSYGEGRWETQYF. In nucleotides, the CDR3 is TGTGCCAGCAGTTACGGGGAGGGGCGGTGGGAGACCCAGTACTTC.

This chain links TRBV7-9 with TRBJ2-7; tentatively, D is TRBD1 (6 bases). CDR3 length equals 12 residues. Looked up from germline, CDR1 is SEHNR and CDR2 is FQNEAQ (reference sequence). V was cut by 5 bases and J by 6 bases, with 11 bases left in between. In DNA, the CDR3 is TGTGCCAGCAGCGCACAGGGAACCGAGCAGTACTTC. This translates into CASSAQGTEQYF.

The V call is TRBV7-9, the J call TRBJ2-3; D possibly corresponds to TRBD2 (6 bases). The germline V gene has CDR1 SEHNR and CDR2 FQNEAQ (reference sequence). This CDR3 comprises 15 residues. The V end was cut by 1 base, the J end by 5 bases, with 13 bases between. The CDR3 loop reads CASSLGGVPEDTQYF. The CDR3 DNA follows: TGTGCCAGCAGCTTAGGGGGGGTCCCCGAAGATACGCAGTATTTT. The full variable domain, in which reference TRBV7-9 and TRBJ2-3 provide the parts outside the CDR3, is DTGVSQNPRHKITKRGQNVTFRCDPISEHNRLYWYRQTLGQGPEFLTYFQNEAQLEKSRLLSDRFSAERPKGSFSTLEIQRTEQGDSAMYLCASSLGGVPEDTQYFGPGTRLTVL.

The rearrangement links TRBV5-6 to TRBJ2-1; D is undetermined. The CDR3 has 13 amino acids. CDR1 and CDR2 (germline): SGHDT, YYEEEE. With 0 bases removed from V and 10 bases from J, the gap between germline ends came to 11 bases. The CDR3 bases are TGTGCCAGCAGCTTGGTCAGTCCCAACGAGCAGTTCTTC. Translation: CASSLVSPNEQFF. Together with reference TRBV5-6 and TRBJ2-1, the CDR3 gives the full variable domain: DAGVTQSPTHLIKTRGQQVTLRCSPKSGHDTVSWYQQALGQGPQFIFQYYEEEERQRGNFPDRFSGHQFPNYSSELNVNALLLGDSALYLCASSLVSPNEQFFGPGTRLTVL.

The rearrangement links TRBV18 to TRBJ1-5; no clear D. Trimming pared 5 bases from V and 5 bases from J, leaving 10 bases between. This CDR3 has 13 residues. From germline, CDR1 is KGHSH and CDR2 LQKENI. DNA for the CDR3: TGTGCCAGCTCATCGGAGTCACATCAGCCCCAGCATTTT. It is translated as CASSSESHQPQHF.

This clone was counted only a few times. The chain has TRBV28 and TRBJ1-1; TRBD1 might be the D (6 bases). Trimming removed 2 bases at V and 4 bases at J, with 8 bases between. Germline loops: CDR1 MDHEN, CDR2 SYDVKM. CDR3 length: 13 residues. The CDR3 region is CASSLGGATEAFF. As DNA, the CDR3 is TGTGCCAGCAGTTTAGGGGGGGCCACTGAAGCTTTCTTT.

The chain employs TRBV14 and TRBJ2-1; 13 bases match TRBD2. The CDR3 contains 18 residues. Unmatched junction bases numbered 6, after V lost 2 bases and J lost 2 bases. Germline values: CDR1 SGHDN, CDR2 FVKESK. The CDR3 protein is CASSQLPGLAGPYNEQFF. The CDR3 nucleotides are TGTGCCAGCAGCCAATTACCGGGACTAGCGGGGCCCTACAATGAGCAGTTCTTC.

The genes are TRBV18 and TRBJ1-2; possibly TRBD1 for D (5 bases). In germline, CDR1 is KGHSH, CDR2 LQKENI. Trimming stripped 3 bases from V and 4 bases from J, with 15 bases between. The CDR3 contains 15 residues. As DNA, the CDR3 is TGTGCCAGCTCACCGTCCAGGGAAACAAGCTATGGCTACACCTTC. It is translated as CASSPSRETSYGYTF.

The chain links TRBV19 to TRBJ2-3; 8 bases map to TRBD1. Germline trimming cut 3 bases from V and 1 base from J; bases unmatched to any gene: 6. Germline loops: CDR1 LNHDA, CDR2 SQIVND (reference sequence). This CDR3 comprises 16 residues. The CDR3 nucleotides are TGTGCCAGTAGTATTGGGTCGGGACAGGGCACAGATACGCAGTATTTT. It yields the protein CASSIGSGQGTDTQYF.

The chain carries TRBV28 and TRBJ2-7, with 7 bases identical to TRBD1. Looked up from germline, CDR1 is MDHEN and CDR2 is SYDVKM. Trimming removed 2 bases from V and 4 bases from J; junction bases left unmatched: 5. The CDR3 spans 14 residues. The CDR3 reads CASSLGGQHYEQYF. Written as DNA, the CDR3 is TGTGCCAGCAGTTTAGGGGGACAGCATTACGAGCAGTACTTC.

The CDR3 coding sequence is TGTGCCAGCAGCGTGGGACTAGCGGGAGACTTTTACGAGCAGTACTTC. It encodes CASSVGLAGDFYEQYF. The V gene is TRBV5-4, the J gene TRBJ2-7, with 14 bases matching TRBD2. The CDR3 extends over 16 amino acids. Germline V gene sequence: CDR1 SGHNT, CDR2 YYREEE (reference sequence). V was clipped by 4 bases and J by 4 bases; unmatched bases: 7.

CDR3 DNA: TGCGCCAGCAGCCAAGACAACTTACGGGGCACCGGGGAGCTGTTTTTT. It specifies CASSQDNLRGTGELFF. V usage is TRBV4-1 and J usage is TRBJ2-2; maybe TRBD2 (5 bases). CDR1 and CDR2 from the germline V gene are MGHRA and YSYEKL. Deletions cut 0 bases from V and 4 bases from J, with 12 bases between. The CDR3 has 16 residues.

With respect to this clone: This sample also contains other DNA sequences that code for the same CDR3. This sequence joins TRBV5-1 and TRBJ2-3, with 8 bases lining up with TRBD2. CDR1 is SGHRS, CDR2 YFSETQ, per germline. The CDR3 spans 16 residues. V lost 0 bases and J lost 6; bases outside the gene matches: 9. The CDR3 loop reads CASSLAGRGEGDTQYF. CDR3 in DNA: TGCGCCAGCAGCTTGGCCGGGCGGGGGGAAGGGGATACGCAGTATTTT.